These 4 T cell receptor beta chains were all obtained from the same sample, sequenced in a study of monozygotic twins with inflammatory bowel disease. Reanalyzing the 5' RACE reads, TCRdb keeps one entry per CDR3 protein, without DNA. The sample has approximately 330,000 distinct CDR3 sequences. The sequenced material came from blood. These TCRs come from a human donor with ulcerative colitis or Crohn's disease, or a healthy co-twin of an affected twin (not recorded which).

CDR3 loop: CSARASGNTEAFF. The chain uses TRBV20-1 and TRBJ1-1. CDR3 size: 13 residues. Germline V gives CDR1 DFQATT, CDR2 SNEGSKA (reference sequence).

The gene calls are TRBV19 and TRBJ1-2; TCRdb's D call of TRBD1 is untestable without DNA. Germline CDR1 is LNHDA and CDR2 is SQIVND (reference sequence). The CDR3 is 17 amino acids. The CDR3 is CASSMSGGAPSNYGYTF.

The chain combines TRBV6-1 with TRBJ1-4. This CDR3 comprises 15 residues. From germline, CDR1 is MNHNS and CDR2 SASEGT. CDR3 loop: CASSEVFQNNEKLFF.

The rearrangement joins TRBV21-1 to TRBJ2-3; the D gene TCRdb calls, TRBD2, cannot be checked with no DNA. TRBV21-1 corresponds to a pseudogene. The CDR3 runs to 16 residues. CDR3 protein: CASSLLRGGVSDTQYF.